This entry lists 31 T cell receptor beta chains sequenced from one sample in a study of shared clonotypes between healthy human individuals. Sequencing used immunoSEQ multiplex PCR; TCRdb keeps in-frame clones, though not all of them. The table shows about 490,000 clones, with around 80% occurring only once. The specimen sequenced was PBMCs. These receptor sequences come from a middle-aged woman in good health. Some clones in this sample may be carry-over from other donors' samples.

The CDR3 is CASSYRGTRDEQFF. The CDR3 DNA follows: TGTGCCAGTAGCTATCGGGGCACCCGGGATGAGCAGTTCTTC. The chain is built from TRBV19 and TRBJ2-1; TRBD1 or TRBD2 may be the D gene (5 bases each). The germline CDR1 and CDR2 sequences are LNHDA and SQIVND (reference sequence). The CDR3 has 14 residues. Trimming took 6 bases from V and 8 from J, leaving 17 bases between them.

The chain has TRBV5-1 and TRBJ2-2, with D uncertain. The CDR3 length is 15 residues. Germline V gene data show CDR1 as SGHRS and CDR2 as YFSETQ. The ends were cut back, 0 bases at V and 6 bases at J, with 12 bases in the middle. The CDR3 DNA reads TGCGCCAGCAGCTTGGGAACGGGTGGAGCCGGGGAGCTGTTTTTT. Amino acids: CASSLGTGGAGELFF.

The rearrangement uses TRBV25-1 and TRBJ2-1; no reliable D call. The CDR3 runs to 12 residues. Between the trimmed V and J ends, which lost 0 bases and 8 bases, there was a span of 5 bases. From germline, CDR1 is MGHDK and CDR2 SYGVNS. CDR3 sequence reads: CASSEYIHEQFF. CDR3 nucleotide sequence: TGTGCCAGCAGTGAATATATCCATGAGCAGTTCTTC.

This chain uses TRBV5-1 with TRBJ2-7, with D tentatively TRBD1 (6 bases). This CDR3 is 14 amino acids long. Looked up from germline, CDR1 is SGHRS and CDR2 is YFSETQ. With 2 bases removed from V and 5 bases from J, the gap between germline ends came to 14 bases. The CDR3 DNA follows: TGCGCCAGCAGCTTCCCCCGGGACAATGACGAGCAGTACTTC. Translated, it gives CASSFPRDNDEQYF.

The J gene is TRBJ2-7, the V gene TRBV11-2; 11 bases fit TRBD2. Germline CDR1 is SGHAT and CDR2 is FQNNGV. With V trimmed by 2 bases and J by 4 bases, 1 base remained unmatched. This CDR3 has 14 amino acids. The CDR3 loop is CASSLRTSGYEQYF. In nucleotides, the CDR3 is TGTGCCAGCAGCTTAAGGACTAGCGGGTACGAGCAGTACTTC.

The J gene is TRBJ1-2, the V gene TRBV9; 8 nucleotides align to TRBD1. Trimming at V came to 3 bases and at J to 0 bases, leaving 13 bases not matched to a gene. Germline V gene data show CDR1 as SGDLS and CDR2 as YYNGEE. The CDR3 extends over 18 amino acids. The CDR3 coding sequence is TGTGCCAGCAGCGCGACGGGGGGGACAGGATTAGCTAACTATGGCTACACCTTC. It yields the protein CASSATGGTGLANYGYTF.

As regards this clone: The same CDR3 arises from other DNA sequences in this sample as well. V is TRBV6-5 and J is TRBJ1-4; 8 bases fit TRBD1. The CDR3 extends over 14 amino acids. The trim removed 6 bases at V and 8 bases at J, leaving 8 bases unmatched. CDR1 MNHEY and CDR2 SVGAGI come from the germline V gene. The CDR3 DNA is TGTGCCAGCAGACCAGGACAGGGTCGGGAAAAACTGTTTTTT. This encodes CASRPGQGREKLFF.

This clone was observed once. The chain combines TRBV6-1 with TRBJ1-5; TRBD1 might be the D (6 bases). V lost 6 bases and J lost 2, with 8 bases in between. Germline lookup yields CDR1 MNHNS and CDR2 SASEGT. CDR3 size: 13 residues. The CDR3, as DNA: TGTGCCAGCAGCCGGGGGCGCAATCAGCCCCAGCATTTT. Its translation is CASSRGRNQPQHF.

V gene TRBV7-9 combines with J gene TRBJ1-3; 9 nucleotides agree with TRBD1. J was trimmed by 0 bases and V by 10 bases; bases with no gene match: 4. CDR1 and CDR2 from the germline V gene are SEHNR and FQNEAQ (reference sequence). This CDR3 is 14 amino acids long. CDR3 loop: CATGQGISGNTIYF. CDR3 bases: TGTGCCACGGGACAGGGAATCTCTGGAAACACCATATATTTT. Full variable domain (missing parts from reference TRBV7-9 and TRBJ1-3): DTGVSQNPRHKITKRGQNVTFRCDPISEHNRLYWYRQTLGQGPEFLTYFQNEAQLEKSRLLSDRFSAERPKGSFSTLEIQRTEQGDSAMYLCATGQGISGNTIYFGEGSWLTVV.

The chain has TRBV7-3 and TRBJ2-7; tentatively, D is TRBD1 or TRBD2 (7 bases each). V was clipped by 5 bases and J by 4 bases, with 27 bases between them. Germline V CDR1 and CDR2: SGHTA, FQGTGA. The CDR3 runs 18 residues. DNA for the CDR3: TGTGCCAGCAGCGTAAGACAGGGACCTTCTAGCGGACCTTACGAGCAGTACTTC. Its protein product is CASSVRQGPSSGPYEQYF.

The rearrangement joins TRBV7-8 to TRBJ2-2, with 11 bases matching TRBD1. CDR3 length: 16 residues. Per the germline V gene, CDR1 is SGHVS and CDR2 is FQNEAQ. Unmatched junction bases numbered 8, after V lost 5 bases and J lost 6 bases. The CDR3 region has the DNA TGTGCCAGCAGCCCAAGGACAGGGGGCCTTGCCGGGGAGCTGTTTTTT. It yields the protein CASSPRTGGLAGELFF.

This clone showed up just once. The rearrangement uses TRBV9 and TRBJ2-3, with 9 bases that match TRBD2. The CDR3 runs 20 residues. CDR1 is SGDLS and CDR2 is YYNGEE in the germline V gene. Losses at the gene ends were 4 bases for V and 4 bases for J; bases not matched to a gene: 22. DNA for the CDR3: TGTGCCAGCAGCCCTTCTCCCCGTGGGAGTAGCGGGAGTTTTTCAGATACGCAGTATTTT. Translated, it gives CASSPSPRGSSGSFSDTQYF.

The rearrangement uses TRBV11-2 and TRBJ2-1, with unresolved D. Trimming cost V 4 bases and J 7 bases, with 11 bases left between them. There are 13 residues in the CDR3. CDR1 and CDR2 (germline): SGHAT, FQNNGV. CDR3 region: CASSSSPRNEQFF. The CDR3 DNA follows: TGTGCCAGCAGCTCAAGTCCTAGAAATGAGCAGTTCTTC.

V is TRBV2 and J is TRBJ2-1, with TRBD1 matching over 7 bases. The trim removed 9 bases at V and 0 bases at J, leaving 8 bases unmatched. CDR1 is SNHLY and CDR2 is FYNNEI in the germline V gene. The CDR3 totals 15 residues. CDR3 loop: CASRDSLNSYNEQFF. CDR3 coding DNA: TGTGCCAGTCGGGACAGCTTAAACTCCTACAATGAGCAGTTCTTC. The variable domain in full, completed from reference TRBV2 and TRBJ2-1, reads EPEVTQTPSHQVTQMGQEVILRCVPISNHLYFYWYRQILGQKVEFLVSFYNNEISEKSEIFDDQFSVERPDGSNFTLKIRSTKLEDSAMYFCASRDSLNSYNEQFFGPGTRLTVL.

The rearrangement joins TRBV5-1 to TRBJ2-3; possibly TRBD2 for D (6 bases). Germline CDR1 and CDR2: SGHRS and YFSETQ. The V gene lost 4 bases and the J gene lost 0 bases, with 12 bases spanning the gap. This CDR3 region has 15 residues. Here the CDR3 reads CASSPGLFSTDTQYF. For the CDR3, the DNA is TGCGCCAGCAGCCCGGGACTGTTTAGCACAGATACGCAGTATTTT.

The chain carries TRBV28 and TRBJ1-5; TRBD1 matches 7 bases. With 5 bases clipped from V and 3 bases from J, the junction kept 7 bases outside the gene matches. The CDR3 contains 15 residues. CDR1 is MDHEN and CDR2 is SYDVKM in the germline V gene. The CDR3 reads CASSPFRGDNQPQHF. In DNA, the CDR3 is TGTGCCAGCAGTCCGTTCAGGGGGGACAATCAGCCCCAGCATTTT.

This chain links TRBV11-3 with TRBJ2-1; TRBD1 is a possible D gene (6 bases). Germline values: CDR1 SGHNT, CDR2 YENEEA. The CDR3 sequence is 13 residues long. Trimming took off 4 bases at V and 9 bases at J, with 13 bases between the two ends. CDR3 amino acids: CASSWGQHGEQFF. CDR3 sequence (DNA): TGTGCCAGCAGCTGGGGACAACACGGTGAGCAGTTCTTC.

V usage is TRBV7-2 and J usage is TRBJ2-3, with TRBD1 identical over 12 bases. V was clipped by 4 bases and J by 1 base; unmatched bases: 12. Germline CDR1 and CDR2: SGHTA and FQGNSA. CDR3 size: 19 residues. Written as DNA, the CDR3 is TGTGCCAGCAGCTGGATCCCGGGACAGGGGGCAAGGGGCACAGATACGCAGTATTTT. It specifies CASSWIPGQGARGTDTQYF.

This clone appeared a few times. The chain uses TRBV28 and TRBJ1-5; the D is unclear. From germline, CDR1 is MDHEN and CDR2 SYDVKM. The CDR3 covers 13 residues. Trimming took off 6 bases at V and 6 bases at J, with 12 bases between the two ends. In DNA, the CDR3 is TGTGCCAGCAGCGTAGGGCCCGCTCAGCCCCAGCATTTT. Encoded protein: CASSVGPAQPQHF.

This chain connects TRBV7-2 to TRBJ1-1; 8 nucleotides match TRBD1. The CDR3 runs to 16 residues. Looked up from germline, CDR1 is SGHTA and CDR2 is FQGNSA. V was pared by 7 bases and J by 5 bases, with 15 bases of the junction left unmatched. The CDR3 region is CASNLLGQGRGTEAFF. The CDR3 nucleotides read TGTGCCAGCAATCTACTTGGACAGGGCCGGGGTACTGAAGCTTTCTTT.

The gene calls are TRBV18 and TRBJ1-3, with D possibly being TRBD1 (6 bases). The CDR3 runs to 15 residues. Trimming pared 6 bases from V and 0 bases from J, leaving 12 bases between. Germline CDR1 is KGHSH and CDR2 is LQKENI. CDR3 sequence (DNA): TGTGCCAGCTCTGGACAGTGGAACTCTGGAAACACCATATATTTT. The encoded protein is CASSGQWNSGNTIYF. The full variable domain, in which reference TRBV18 and TRBJ1-3 provide the parts outside the CDR3, is NAGVMQNPRHLVRRRGQEARLRCSPMKGHSHVYWYRQLPEEGLKFMVYLQKENIIDESGMPKERFSAEFPKEGPSILRIQQVVRGDSAAYFCASSGQWNSGNTIYFGEGSWLTVV.

This chain joins TRBV9 and TRBJ1-1, with 7 bases matching TRBD1. Germline assignment: CDR1 SGDLS and CDR2 YYNGEE. V lost 1 base, J lost 6 bases, and 3 bases stayed unmatched. This CDR3 is built from 13 residues. CDR3: CASSVHRGSEAFF. The CDR3 DNA follows: TGTGCCAGCAGCGTACACAGGGGCTCTGAAGCTTTCTTT.

The J gene is TRBJ1-4, the V gene TRBV5-1; possible D gene TRBD1, 6 bases. This CDR3 region has 16 residues. Germline values: CDR1 SGHRS, CDR2 YFSETQ. V was shortened by 4 bases and J by 7 bases, with 20 bases between the two germline ends. The CDR3 sequence is CASSLTNLQGAEKLFF. DNA of the CDR3: TGCGCCAGCAGCCTGACGAATTTACAGGGAGCTGAAAAACTGTTTTTT.

The rearrangement links TRBV2 to TRBJ1-1; D remains unclear. V lost 3 bases to trimming and J lost 10 bases, with 9 bases between them. Germline CDR1 SNHLY, CDR2 FYNNEI. CDR3 size: 11 residues. CDR3 nucleotide sequence: TGTGCCAGCAGTGAGGAGGGTGCAGCTTTCTTT. It codes for CASSEEGAAFF.

The genes are TRBV7-2 and TRBJ2-1; the D gene is possibly TRBD2 (7 bases). Germline CDR1 is SGHTA and CDR2 is FQGNSA. CDR3 length: 15 amino acids. V was cut by 1 base and J by 10 bases, with 17 bases left in between. In nucleotides, the CDR3 is TGTGCCAGCAGCTTAGTGGGGGGGGCCCCCGGAGAGCAGTTCTTC. Translating gives CASSLVGGAPGEQFF.

This clone was picked up a small number of times. The V and J genes are TRBV10-3 and TRBJ2-3; 7 bases match TRBD2. Per germline, CDR1 ENHRY and CDR2 SYGVKD. There are 15 residues in the CDR3. The V segment lost 5 bases and the J segment 2 bases; nucleotides outside the gene matches: 7. The DNA of the CDR3 is TGTGCCATCAGTTCGCTAGCGGACAACACAGATACGCAGTATTTT. It is translated as CAISSLADNTDTQYF.

This chain uses TRBV7-2 with TRBJ2-1; 9 nucleotides align to TRBD2. There are 15 residues in the CDR3. Looked up from germline, CDR1 is SGHTA and CDR2 is FQGNSA. V lost 5 bases and J lost 4; bases outside the gene matches: 6. The CDR3 DNA sequence: TGTGCCAGCAGCGGGGGCGGGAGGGGGTACAATGAGCAGTTCTTC. Amino acids: CASSGGGRGYNEQFF.

This clone was observed a few times. The J gene is TRBJ2-1, the V gene TRBV12-2; the DNA was not compared with TRBD1, the D call given in the table. TRBV12-2 is a listed pseudogene. There are 14 residues in the CDR3. The CDR3 DNA sequence: TGTGCAAGTCGCTTAGCTCTGACAGGTGGTGAGCAGTTCTTC. This translates into CASRLALTGGEQFF.

V usage is TRBV5-1 and J usage is TRBJ2-7, with 11 nucleotides matching TRBD2. From germline, CDR1 is SGHRS and CDR2 YFSETQ. After removal of 7 bases from V and 3 bases from J, the junction contained 6 bases not matched to a gene. This CDR3 is 14 amino acids long. The CDR3 bases are TGCGCCAGCGGACTTGGGACTAGCGGCTACGAGCAGTACTTC. This translates into CASGLGTSGYEQYF.

Only one count was recorded for this clone. The J gene is TRBJ2-3, the V gene TRBV11-2; D unresolved. Trimming pared 0 bases from V and 0 bases from J, leaving 7 bases between. The CDR3 totals 15 residues. Germline V gives CDR1 SGHAT, CDR2 FQNNGV. As DNA, the CDR3 is TGTGCCAGCAGCTTAGACTGGGCTAGCACAGATACGCAGTATTTT. It codes for CASSLDWASTDTQYF.

This clone was observed a handful of times. The CDR3: CASSYSRQGYEQYF. The CDR3 DNA is TGTGCCAGCAGTTACTCGAGGCAGGGATACGAGCAGTACTTC. This rearrangement joins TRBV6-5 to TRBJ2-7, with TRBD1 as a possible D gene (5 bases). The CDR3 runs to 14 residues. V was trimmed by 0 bases and J by 4 bases, leaving 10 bases between them. Looked up from germline, CDR1 is MNHEY and CDR2 is SVGAGI.